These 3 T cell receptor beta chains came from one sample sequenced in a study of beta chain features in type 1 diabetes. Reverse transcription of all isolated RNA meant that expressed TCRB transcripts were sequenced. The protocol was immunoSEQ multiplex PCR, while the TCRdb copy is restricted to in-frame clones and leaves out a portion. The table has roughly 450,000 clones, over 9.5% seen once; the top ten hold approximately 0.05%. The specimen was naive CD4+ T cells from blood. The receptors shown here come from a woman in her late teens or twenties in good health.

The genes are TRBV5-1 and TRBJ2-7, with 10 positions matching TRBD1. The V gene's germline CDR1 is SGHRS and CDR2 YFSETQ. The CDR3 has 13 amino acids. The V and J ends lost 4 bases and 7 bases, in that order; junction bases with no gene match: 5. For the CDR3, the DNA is TGCGCCAGCAGCCCGGGGACAGGGGTTGAGCAGTACGTC. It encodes CASSPGTGVEQYV.

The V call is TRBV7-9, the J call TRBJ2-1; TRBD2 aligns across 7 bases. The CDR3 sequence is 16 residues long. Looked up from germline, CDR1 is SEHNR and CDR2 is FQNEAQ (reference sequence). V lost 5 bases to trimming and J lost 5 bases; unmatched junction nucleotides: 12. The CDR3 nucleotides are TGTGCCAGCAGCGGGCGATTTTCTAGCGGCCACAATGAGCAGTTCTTC. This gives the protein CASSGRFSSGHNEQFF.

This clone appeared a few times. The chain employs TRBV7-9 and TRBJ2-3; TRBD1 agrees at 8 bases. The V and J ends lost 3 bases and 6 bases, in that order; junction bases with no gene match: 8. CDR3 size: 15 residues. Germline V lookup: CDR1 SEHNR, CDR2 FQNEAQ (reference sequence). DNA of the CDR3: TGTGCCAGCAGCTTGACAGGGGTTATAGGCGATACGCAGTATTTT. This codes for CASSLTGVIGDTQYF.